This TCR beta chain was sequenced for a study of blood T cells in healthy people across ages. This clonotype was picked up many times. A sample-barcoded 5' primer and a J-beta primer mix were used in a second PCR of roughly 6 to 12 cycles. TCRdb recomputed calls from the 5' RACE reads with MiXCR, one row per CDR3 protein. Of around 800,000 distinct CDR3 sequences in the sample, 44% were seen once. Germline CDR1 is LGHNA and CDR2 is YSLEER. The CDR3 loop spans 16 amino acids. Trimming shortened V by 0 bases and J by 2 bases, and 8 bases separated the two germline ends. The genes are TRBV4-3 and TRBJ2-6; the D call may be TRBD1 or TRBD2 (5 bases each). Sample: blood. This receptor was taken from a man aged 55 to 70 in good health. CDR3 in DNA: TGCGCCAGCAGCCAAGATCGGGGCGCTGGGGCCAACGTCCTGACTTTC. Residues: CASSQDRGAGANVLTF.